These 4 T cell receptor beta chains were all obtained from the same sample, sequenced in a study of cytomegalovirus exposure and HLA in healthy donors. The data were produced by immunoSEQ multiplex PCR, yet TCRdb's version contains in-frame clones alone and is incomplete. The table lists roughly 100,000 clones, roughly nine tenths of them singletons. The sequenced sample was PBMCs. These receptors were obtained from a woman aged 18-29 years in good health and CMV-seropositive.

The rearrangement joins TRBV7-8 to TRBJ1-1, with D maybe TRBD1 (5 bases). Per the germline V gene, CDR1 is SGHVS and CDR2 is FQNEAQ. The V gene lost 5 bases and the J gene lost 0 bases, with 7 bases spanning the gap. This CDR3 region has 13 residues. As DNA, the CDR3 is TGTGCCAGCAGCCTACAGGTGAACACTGAAGCTTTCTTT. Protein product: CASSLQVNTEAFF.

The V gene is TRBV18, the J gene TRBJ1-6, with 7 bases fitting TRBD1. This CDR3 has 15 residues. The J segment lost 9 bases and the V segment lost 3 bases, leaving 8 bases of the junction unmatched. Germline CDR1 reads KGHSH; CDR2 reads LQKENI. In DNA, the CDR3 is TGTGCCAGCTCACCCCGACAGGGCGGGATTTCACCCCTCCACTTT. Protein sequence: CASSPRQGGISPLHF.

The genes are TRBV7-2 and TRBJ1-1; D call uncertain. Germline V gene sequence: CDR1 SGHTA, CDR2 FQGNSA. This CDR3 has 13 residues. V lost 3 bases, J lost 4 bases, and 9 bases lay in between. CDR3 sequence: CASSFLSGTEAFF. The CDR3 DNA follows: TGTGCCAGCAGCTTTCTTAGTGGCACTGAAGCTTTCTTT.

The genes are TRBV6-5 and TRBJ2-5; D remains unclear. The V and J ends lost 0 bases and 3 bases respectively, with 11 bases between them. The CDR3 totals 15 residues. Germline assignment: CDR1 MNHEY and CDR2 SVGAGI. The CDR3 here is CASSYSWAVEETQYF. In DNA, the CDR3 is TGTGCCAGCAGTTACTCGTGGGCAGTCGAAGAGACCCAGTACTTC.